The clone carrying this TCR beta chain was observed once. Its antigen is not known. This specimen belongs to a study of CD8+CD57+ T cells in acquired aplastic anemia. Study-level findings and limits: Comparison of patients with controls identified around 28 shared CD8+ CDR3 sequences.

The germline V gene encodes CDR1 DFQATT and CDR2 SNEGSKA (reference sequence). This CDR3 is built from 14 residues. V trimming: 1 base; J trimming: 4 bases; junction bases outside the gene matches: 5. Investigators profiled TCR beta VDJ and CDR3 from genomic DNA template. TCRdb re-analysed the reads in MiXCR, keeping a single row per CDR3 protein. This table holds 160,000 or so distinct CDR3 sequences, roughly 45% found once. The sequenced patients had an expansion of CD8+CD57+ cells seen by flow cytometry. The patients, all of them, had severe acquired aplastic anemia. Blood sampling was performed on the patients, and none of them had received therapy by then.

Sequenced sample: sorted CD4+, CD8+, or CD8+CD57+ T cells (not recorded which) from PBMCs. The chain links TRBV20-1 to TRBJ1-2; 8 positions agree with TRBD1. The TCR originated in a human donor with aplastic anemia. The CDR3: CSARGQGQSYGYTF. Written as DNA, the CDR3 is TGCAGTGCTAGAGGACAGGGGCAGAGCTATGGCTACACCTTC.